In its sample, the clone carrying this T cell receptor (beta chain) was seen a few times. PCR was performed a second time for roughly 7 to 12 cycles using a sample-barcoded 5' primer and a J-beta primer mix. Each TCR beta cDNA got a 12-nucleotide random molecular identifier. Each CDR3 protein is one row after TCRdb ran MiXCR on the 5' RACE reads. The table has approximately 800,000 distinct CDR3 sequences, 25% seen once. This sample was taken from a study of blood T cells in healthy people across ages. This CDR3 region has 12 residues. Germline V gene data show CDR1 as DFQATT and CDR2 as SNEGSKA (reference sequence). These same data were also listed under a study on T cells of mothers and their children. Turning to that study: A slight, non-significant increase in overlap was found for related mother-child pairs relative to unrelated pairs.

The clonotype comes from a boy under 18 in good health. This rearrangement joins TRBV20-1 to TRBJ2-7; 11 bases map to TRBD2. The sample consisted of blood. CDR3 sequence reads: CGQTSGTYEQYF. For the CDR3, the DNA is TGCGGCCAGACTAGCGGGACCTACGAGCAGTACTTC.